A single T cell receptor (beta chain) is shown here with its context. Its antigen is currently unknown. The data stem from a study of beta chain features in type 1 diabetes. Study outcomes and limitations: Researchers reported that naive, central memory and Treg TCRB repertoires appeared more similar in patients than in healthy donors. In these data, an HLA type influence on TCRB rearrangement remained unresolved. For Type 1 diabetes patients, all four CD4+ subsets carried TCRB CDR3s that were moderately but significantly shorter.

Via CD45RO/CCR7/CD25/CD127/CD95/CD27, cells of the CD4+ naive, central memory, regulatory and stem cell-like memory subsets were sorted. The CDR3 sequence is 14 residues long. The ends were cut back, 0 bases at V and 2 bases at J, with 6 bases in the middle. CDR1 and CDR2 from the germline V gene are KGHSH and LQKENI. Every bit of the isolated RNA underwent reverse transcription, so sequencing read expressed TCRB transcripts. The method was immunoSEQ multiplex PCR; TCRdb's version includes in-frame clones alone and lacks a portion of them. Altogether 250,000 to 300,000 clones are present, about 24% being singletons, with the ten largest covering around 0.012%.

Sequencing used naive CD4+ T cells from blood. This sequence joins TRBV18 and TRBJ2-3; D gene unclear. The TCR sequence derives from a woman aged 25 to 39 with type 1 diabetes. CDR3 nucleotide sequence: TGTGCCAGCTCACCACCTACACACACAGATACGCAGTATTTT. It encodes CASSPPTHTDTQYF.